This TCR beta chain came from a study of blood T cell repertoires in COVID-19. Study details: Samples taken during acute and convalescent COVID-19 were collected in the United States, Italy and Spain. Nucleic acid was either cDNA or gDNA, and it came from T cells, B-cell-depleted T cells, or PBMCs.

CDR3 length equals 17 residues. Germline CDR1 is SGHVS and CDR2 is FQNEAQ. The junction had 10 bases not matched to a gene; V was cut back by 0 bases and J by 2 bases. In Seattle, patients joined the study during active infection and were tracked longitudinally. Assay: immunoSEQ multiplex PCR; the TCRdb copy retains only in-frame clones and omits some. The top ten clones hold around a sixth of a sample with some 19,000 clones, more than 65% of them seen once. The origin of this receptor is a man aged 65 to 79 with COVID-19, enrolled during active disease. Sample: peripheral blood. The chain employs TRBV7-8 and TRBJ2-7; 7 bases fit TRBD1. CDR3 sequence: CASSLARFGTAAYEQYF. CDR3 DNA: TGTGCCAGCAGCTTAGCGCGGTTTGGGACAGCGGCCTACGAGCAGTACTTC.